This is a list of T cell receptor beta chains from one sample in a study of blood T cell repertoires in COVID-19. The repertoire was sequenced with immunoSEQ multiplex PCR; TCRdb's copy has only in-frame clones and lacks some. This table has tens of thousands of clones, approximately 80% appearing once. Sequencing input: peripheral blood. The receptors were gathered from a woman of 80 years or more with active or convalescent COVID-19. The CDR3 runs from the conserved cysteine through the conserved F or W. The order of the fields is V gene, clone size, D gene, J gene, CDR3 DNA, CDR3 protein. The D gene is left open where the match is weak. Where a row states a size, it is once, few, many or the class of an expanded clone; other rows omit it.

V gene: TRBV6-2/TRBV6-3
clone size: NA
D gene: NA
J gene: TRBJ2-5
CDR3 DNA: TGTGCCAGCAGTTACCAGCGACCACAGGGATCCGAGACCCAGTACTTC
CDR3 protein: CASSYQRPQGSETQYF

V gene: TRBV10-1
clone size: large
D gene: TRBD1
J gene: TRBJ2-7
CDR3 DNA: TGCGCCAGCAGTGAATCCGGGCAGGGGGACGAGCAGTACTTC
CDR3 protein: CASSESGQGDEQYF

V gene: TRBV2
clone size: NA
D gene: TRBD1
J gene: TRBJ1-2
CDR3 DNA: TGTGCCAGCAGTGCGGACAGGGTGCGAGGCTACACCTTC
CDR3 protein: CASSADRVRGYTF

V gene: TRBV6-5
clone size: NA
D gene: NA
J gene: TRBJ1-1
CDR3 DNA: TGTGCCAGCGGGCGACAGCTAAACACTGAAGCTTTCTTT
CDR3 protein: CASGRQLNTEAFF

V gene: TRBV7-9
clone size: NA
D gene: TRBD1
J gene: TRBJ1-2
CDR3 DNA: TGTGCCAGCAGTTGGCAGACAGGGATGAATGGCTACACCTTC
CDR3 protein: CASSWQTGMNGYTF

V gene: TRBV3-1/TRBV3-2
clone size: NA
D gene: NA
J gene: TRBJ1-3
CDR3 DNA: TGTGCCAGCAGCCCGAGGGTTTACAGGGACGGTGGAAACACCATATATTTT
CDR3 protein: CASSPRVYRDGGNTIYF

V gene: TRBV5-1
clone size: NA
D gene: NA
J gene: TRBJ1-1
CDR3 DNA: TGCGCCAGCAGCTTCGATCAGTCGCGGGGAGCTTTCTTT
CDR3 protein: CASSFDQSRGAFF

V gene: TRBV5-1
clone size: NA
D gene: NA
J gene: TRBJ1-1
CDR3 DNA: TGCGCCAGCAGCTTGGCCACAGGGCGATACAAGAACACTGAAGCTTTCTTT
CDR3 protein: CASSLATGRYKNTEAFF

V gene: TRBV10-1
clone size: NA
D gene: NA
J gene: TRBJ1-4
CDR3 DNA: TGCGCCAGCAGTTCGTGGCAGGTGTCGGATGAAAAACTGTTTTTT
CDR3 protein: CASSSWQVSDEKLFF

V gene: TRBV7-3
clone size: NA
D gene: TRBD2
J gene: TRBJ2-5
CDR3 DNA: TGTGCCAGCAGCTCTGGGACTAGCGAAGAGACCCAGTACTTC
CDR3 protein: CASSSGTSEETQYF

V gene: TRBV5-1
clone size: NA
D gene: TRBD2
J gene: TRBJ2-1
CDR3 DNA: TGCGCCAGCAGCCCCCAACCGGGACTAGTACCCAATGAGCAGTTCTTC
CDR3 protein: CASSPQPGLVPNEQFF

V gene: TRBV14
clone size: NA
D gene: NA
J gene: TRBJ1-4
CDR3 DNA: TGTGCCAGCAGCCAAGGGACAGTTATCGAAAAACTGTTTTTT
CDR3 protein: CASSQGTVIEKLFF

V gene: TRBV4-1
clone size: NA
D gene: NA
J gene: TRBJ1-2
CDR3 DNA: TGCGCCAGCAGCCAAGGGAACAGGGACGGTAACGGCTACACCTTC
CDR3 protein: CASSQGNRDGNGYTF

V gene: TRBV18
clone size: NA
D gene: TRBD2
J gene: TRBJ2-3
CDR3 DNA: TGTGCCAGCTCACTCAGCGGGGGGCCCACCACAGATACGCAGTATTTT
CDR3 protein: CASSLSGGPTTDTQYF

V gene: TRBV2
clone size: NA
D gene: NA
J gene: TRBJ1-2
CDR3 DNA: TGTGCCAGCAGCGGACGGAGGGCGCCGGGTGGCTACACCTTC
CDR3 protein: CASSGRRAPGGYTF

V gene: TRBV5-4
clone size: NA
D gene: TRBD1
J gene: TRBJ2-1
CDR3 DNA: TGTGCCAGCAGCTACGGGACAGGGGCTTTTGGGAATGAGCAGTTCTTC
CDR3 protein: CASSYGTGAFGNEQFF

V gene: TRBV6-5
clone size: NA
D gene: NA
J gene: TRBJ1-1
CDR3 DNA: TGTGCCAGCAGTTACTCGCGGGGAACTGAAGCTTTCTTT
CDR3 protein: CASSYSRGTEAFF

V gene: TRBV2
clone size: NA
D gene: NA
J gene: TRBJ1-1
CDR3 DNA: TGTGCCAGAGACAGCAACACTGAAGCTTTCTTT
CDR3 protein: CARDSNTEAFF

V gene: TRBV30
clone size: NA
D gene: NA
J gene: TRBJ1-6
CDR3 DNA: TGTGCCTGGGGTGCTGACAGTTATAATTCACCCCTCCACTTT
CDR3 protein: CAWGADSYNSPLHF

V gene: TRBV11-3
clone size: NA
D gene: NA
J gene: TRBJ1-3
CDR3 DNA: TGTGCCAGCAGCTTACGGGGAAGGGGGACTGGAAACACCATATATTTT
CDR3 protein: CASSLRGRGTGNTIYF

V gene: TRBV7-2
clone size: NA
D gene: NA
J gene: TRBJ1-4
CDR3 DNA: TGTGCCAGCAGCCCCCAGGGTGAAAAACTGTTTTTT
CDR3 protein: CASSPQGEKLFF

V gene: TRBV11-2
clone size: NA
D gene: TRBD1
J gene: TRBJ1-2
CDR3 DNA: TGTGCCAGCAGCTTAGACTCCGGGACAGGGATCTATGGCTACACCTTC
CDR3 protein: CASSLDSGTGIYGYTF

V gene: TRBV11-2
clone size: NA
D gene: NA
J gene: TRBJ1-5
CDR3 DNA: TGTGCCAGCAGCTTCCTGACAGAACTCAGCAATCAGCCCCAGCATTTT
CDR3 protein: CASSFLTELSNQPQHF

V gene: TRBV3-1/TRBV3-2
clone size: NA
D gene: NA
J gene: TRBJ1-5
CDR3 DNA: TGTGCCAGCAGCCAAGCTTACAGCCGGAATCAGCCCCAGCATTTT
CDR3 protein: CASSQAYSRNQPQHF

V gene: TRBV11-2
clone size: once
D gene: NA
J gene: TRBJ1-1
CDR3 DNA: TGTGCCAGCAGCGGGGCGGGGCCTGAAGCTTTCTTT
CDR3 protein: CASSGAGPEAFF

V gene: TRBV27
clone size: NA
D gene: TRBD1
J gene: TRBJ2-7
CDR3 DNA: TGTGCCAGCAGTCCTAGACAGGGGCGTCCCTACGAGCAGTACTTC
CDR3 protein: CASSPRQGRPYEQYF

V gene: TRBV5-4
clone size: few
D gene: TRBD2
J gene: TRBJ2-3
CDR3 DNA: TGTGCCAGCAGCTTTACCTTTAGCGGGGGGGAAACAGATACGCAGTATTTT
CDR3 protein: CASSFTFSGGETDTQYF

V gene: TRBV6-5
clone size: NA
D gene: TRBD1
J gene: TRBJ1-1
CDR3 DNA: TGTGCCAGCAGTTCCTTTGACAGGGCGCGCTTAGCTTTCTTT
CDR3 protein: CASSSFDRARLAFF

V gene: TRBV2
clone size: once
D gene: NA
J gene: TRBJ2-7
CDR3 DNA: TGTGCCAGCAGGAGGGACTCCTACGAGCAGTACTTC
CDR3 protein: CASRRDSYEQYF

V gene: TRBV5-4
clone size: NA
D gene: TRBD2
J gene: TRBJ2-1
CDR3 DNA: TGTGCCAGCAGCTTTCGCAGCGGGGGTGTCAATGAGCAGTTCTTC
CDR3 protein: CASSFRSGGVNEQFF

V gene: TRBV7-3
clone size: NA
D gene: TRBD1
J gene: TRBJ2-1
CDR3 DNA: TGTGCCAGCAGCTTAATCCAGGGGGCACGCAATGAGCAGTTCTTC
CDR3 protein: CASSLIQGARNEQFF

V gene: TRBV27
clone size: NA
D gene: NA
J gene: TRBJ1-4
CDR3 DNA: TGTGCCAGCAGTTTTTCGTATGCAACTAATGAAAAACTGTTTTTT
CDR3 protein: CASSFSYATNEKLFF

V gene: TRBV6-5
clone size: NA
D gene: NA
J gene: TRBJ2-7
CDR3 DNA: TGTGCCAGCAGGGAGATGAAGCGCTCCTACGAGCAGTACTTC
CDR3 protein: CASREMKRSYEQYF

V gene: TRBV7-2
clone size: NA
D gene: NA
J gene: TRBJ1-5
CDR3 DNA: TGTGCCAGCAGCTTAGTGGCACAGGGTTATAGCAATCAGCCCCAGCATTTT
CDR3 protein: CASSLVAQGYSNQPQHF

V gene: TRBV6-6
clone size: NA
D gene: TRBD1
J gene: TRBJ1-4
CDR3 DNA: TGTGCCAGCGGGACAGCACGGGAAAAACTGTTTTTT
CDR3 protein: CASGTAREKLFF

V gene: TRBV5-1
clone size: NA
D gene: NA
J gene: TRBJ1-5
CDR3 DNA: TGCGCCAGCAGCTTAGCAGGGGATCAGCCCCAGCATTTT
CDR3 protein: CASSLAGDQPQHF

V gene: TRBV7-8
clone size: NA
D gene: TRBD1
J gene: TRBJ1-2
CDR3 DNA: TGTGCCAGCAGCTCAGCTAGGACAGGGAGAGGCTACACCTTC
CDR3 protein: CASSSARTGRGYTF

V gene: TRBV3-1/TRBV3-2
clone size: NA
D gene: NA
J gene: TRBJ2-7
CDR3 DNA: TGTGCCAGCAGCCAAGCCCTGGGGGGCTCCTACGAGCAGTACTTC
CDR3 protein: CASSQALGGSYEQYF

V gene: TRBV5-1
clone size: medium-sized
D gene: TRBD2
J gene: TRBJ2-5
CDR3 DNA: TGCGCCAGCAGCTTGAATACGGGGGGGCAAGAGACCCAGTACTTC
CDR3 protein: CASSLNTGGQETQYF